This T cell receptor beta chain was identified during a study of cytomegalovirus exposure and HLA in healthy donors. Use of 60 Vbeta and 13 Jbeta primers characterized the PCR. Sequencing was performed with immunoSEQ multiplex PCR; in TCRdb, only in-frame clones are kept and a portion is missing. Here the sample spans more than 80,000 clones, 69% being singletons. This CDR3 region has 15 residues. Trimming removed 4 bases at V and 3 bases at J, with 14 bases between. Germline-derived CDR1 and CDR2 are SGHTS and YDEGEE. Sequencing was done on a sample of PBMCs. The TCR was taken from a man aged 50-59 years in good health and CMV-seronegative. This sequence joins TRBV5-8 and TRBJ1-5; possibly TRBD1 for D (6 bases). The CDR3 reads CASSRRDKHNQPQHF. The CDR3 DNA follows: TGTGCCAGCAGCCGCCGGGACAAGCACAATCAGCCCCAGCATTTT. Complete variable domain (other parts from reference TRBV5-8 and TRBJ1-5): EAGVTQSPTHLIKTRGQQATLRCSPISGHTSVYWYQQALGLGLQFLLWYDEGEERNRGNFPPRFSGRQFPNYSSELNVNALELEDSALYLCASSRRDKHNQPQHFGDGTRLSIL.